This section outlines one T cell receptor (beta chain) sequence together with its context. Assay: immunoSEQ multiplex PCR; the TCRdb copy retains only in-frame clones and omits some. The sample holds 140,000 or so clones, 65% to 85% seen once. The sample originates from a study of blood T cell repertoires in COVID-19. V was shortened by 7 bases and J by 5 bases, with 19 bases between the two germline ends. The germline gives CDR1 MNHEY, CDR2 SVGAGI. CDR3 length equals 15 residues. Sequencing was done on a sample of peripheral blood. The chain carries TRBV6-5 and TRBJ2-3; D not resolved. The clonotype was recovered from a human donor in a cohort sampled during active COVID-19. The CDR3 bases are TGTGCCAGCACCCCCCTAGGCGTACTGGTAGATACGCAGTATTTT. It codes for CASTPLGVLVDTQYF.